Listed below are T cell receptor beta chains from one sample, sequenced in a study of beta chain features in type 1 diabetes. TCRdb's table, derived via immunoSEQ multiplex PCR, lists solely in-frame clones and lacks some. The sample consists of 350,000 to 400,000 clones, roughly 16% of them appearing once. The sequenced sample was naive CD4+ T cells from blood. All receptors derive from a woman aged 18-29 years in good health. Both conserved end residues are part of each CDR3. Each record gives: clone size, D gene, J gene, V gene, CDR3 protein, CDR3 DNA. A D gene is named only where the DNA matches it firmly. Some rows mark clone size as missing; the rest say once, few, many or name a class of expanded clone.

>few|NA|TRBJ2-2|TRBV29-1
CSVVPDTANTGELFF
TGCAGCGTTGTTCCTGACACAGCGAACACCGGGGAGCTGTTTTTT
>few|TRBD2|TRBJ2-5|TRBV19
CASSMGGRKTQYF
TGTGCCAGTAGTATGGGCGGGAGAAAGACCCAGTACTTC
>few|NA|TRBJ2-6|TRBV27
CASSLLTLGGGGANVLTF
TGTGCCAGCAGTTTATTAACTTTGGGGGGAGGAGGGGCCAACGTCCTGACTTTC
>few|NA|TRBJ2-5|TRBV20-1
CSARDRETQYF
TGCAGTGCTAGAGACAGAGAGACCCAGTACTTC
>NA|TRBD1|TRBJ2-7|TRBV28
CASTPDRAAYEQYF
TGTGCCAGCACCCCGGACAGGGCGGCCTACGAGCAGTACTTC
>few|NA|TRBJ2-7|TRBV25-1
CASTEGVYEQYF
TGTGCCAGCACAGAGGGGGTCTACGAGCAGTACTTC
>NA|TRBD1|TRBJ1-2|TRBV29-1
CSVLQGIHTYGYTF
TGCAGCGTTTTACAGGGGATCCACACCTATGGCTACACCTTC
>NA|NA|TRBJ1-2|TRBV7-9
CASSLATNYGYTF
TGTGCCAGCAGCTTAGCCACTAACTATGGCTACACCTTC
>few|NA|TRBJ1-5|TRBV30
CAWSVKGGNQPQHF
TGTGCCTGGAGCGTTAAGGGGGGCAATCAGCCCCAGCATTTT
>NA|TRBD1|TRBJ2-1|TRBV4-1
CASSRPDRVENNEQFF
TGCGCCAGCAGCCGGCCGGACAGGGTAGAAAACAATGAGCAGTTCTTC
>NA|TRBD1|TRBJ2-6|TRBV6-6
CASSPTGSGANVLTF
TGTGCCAGCAGTCCGACAGGGTCTGGGGCCAACGTCCTGACTTTC
>NA|TRBD2|TRBJ2-1|TRBV2
CASSEAGLAGDEQFF
TGTGCCAGCAGTGAAGCGGGACTAGCGGGAGATGAGCAGTTCTTC
>NA|NA|TRBJ1-2|TRBV15
CATRDLRVYGYTF
TGTGCCACCCGAGACTTGAGGGTCTATGGCTACACCTTC
>few|NA|TRBJ1-4|TRBV9
CASSRSSPGEKLFF
TGTGCCAGCAGTCGGAGTTCTCCAGGGGAAAAACTGTTTTTT
>NA|TRBD1|TRBJ2-2|TRBV7-9
CASSLRTGTGELFF
TGTGCCAGCAGCCTACGGACAGGGACCGGGGAGCTGTTTTTT
>NA|TRBD2|TRBJ2-1|TRBV6-5
CASRRASGSYEQFF
TGTGCCAGCAGAAGGGCTAGCGGGTCCTATGAGCAGTTCTTC
>NA|TRBD2|TRBJ2-1|TRBV30
CAWSFRPAAGGGEQFF
TGTGCCTGGAGTTTTAGGCCAGCAGCGGGAGGGGGTGAGCAGTTCTTC
>few|NA|TRBJ2-7|TRBV6-6
CASEPQGGGYEQYF
TGTGCCAGCGAACCCCAGGGAGGCGGATACGAGCAGTACTTC